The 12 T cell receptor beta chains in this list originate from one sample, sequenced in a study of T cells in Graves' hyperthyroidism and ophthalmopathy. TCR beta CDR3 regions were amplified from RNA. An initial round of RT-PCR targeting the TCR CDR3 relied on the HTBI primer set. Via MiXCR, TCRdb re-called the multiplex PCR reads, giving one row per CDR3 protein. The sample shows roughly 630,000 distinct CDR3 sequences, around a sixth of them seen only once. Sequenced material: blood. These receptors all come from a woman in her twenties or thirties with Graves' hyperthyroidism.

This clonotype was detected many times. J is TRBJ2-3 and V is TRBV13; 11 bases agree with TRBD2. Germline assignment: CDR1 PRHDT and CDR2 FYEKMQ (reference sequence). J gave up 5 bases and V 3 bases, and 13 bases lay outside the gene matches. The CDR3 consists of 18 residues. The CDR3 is CASSFAPGTSGILDTQYF. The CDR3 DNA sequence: TGTGCCAGCAGCTTCGCACCCGGGACTAGCGGAATTCTAGATACGCAGTATTTT.

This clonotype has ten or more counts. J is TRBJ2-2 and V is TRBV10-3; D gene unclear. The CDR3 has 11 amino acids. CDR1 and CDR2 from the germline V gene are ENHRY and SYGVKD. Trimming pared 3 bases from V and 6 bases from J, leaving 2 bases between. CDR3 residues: CAISDAGELFF. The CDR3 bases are TGTGCCATCAGTGACGCCGGGGAGCTGTTTTTT.

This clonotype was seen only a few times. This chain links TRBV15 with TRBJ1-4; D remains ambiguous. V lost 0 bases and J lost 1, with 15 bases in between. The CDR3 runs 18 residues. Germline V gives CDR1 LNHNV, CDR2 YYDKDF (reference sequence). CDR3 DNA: TGTGCCACCAGCAGAGATCTAACAGCCCGGCAAACTAATGAAAAACTGTTTTTT. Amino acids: CATSRDLTARQTNEKLFF.

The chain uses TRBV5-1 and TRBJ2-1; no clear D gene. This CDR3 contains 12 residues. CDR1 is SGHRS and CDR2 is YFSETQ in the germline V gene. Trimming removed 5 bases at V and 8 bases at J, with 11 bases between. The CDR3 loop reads CASRVIEDEQFF. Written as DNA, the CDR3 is TGCGCCAGCAGGGTAATTGAGGATGAGCAGTTCTTC.

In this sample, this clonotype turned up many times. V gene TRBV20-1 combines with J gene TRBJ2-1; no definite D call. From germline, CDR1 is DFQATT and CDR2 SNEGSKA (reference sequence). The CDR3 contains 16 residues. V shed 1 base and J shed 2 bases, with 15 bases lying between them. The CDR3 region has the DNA TGCAGTGCTAGAGCGCCCGACTCCCCAACCTACAATGAGCAGTTCTTC. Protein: CSARAPDSPTYNEQFF.

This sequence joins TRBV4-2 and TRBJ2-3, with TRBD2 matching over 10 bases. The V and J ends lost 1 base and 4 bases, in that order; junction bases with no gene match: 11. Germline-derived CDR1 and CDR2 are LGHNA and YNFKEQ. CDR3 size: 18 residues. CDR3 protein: CASSQGGLAGVSSDTQYF. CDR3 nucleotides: TGTGCCAGCAGCCAAGGAGGGCTAGCGGGAGTTAGTTCAGATACGCAGTATTTT.

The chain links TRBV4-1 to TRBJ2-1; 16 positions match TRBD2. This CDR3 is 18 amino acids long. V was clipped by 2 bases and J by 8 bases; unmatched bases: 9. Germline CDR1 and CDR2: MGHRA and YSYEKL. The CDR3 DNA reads TGCGCCAGCAGCCAAAAATCCGGGACTAGCGGGAGGGCCTATGAGCAGTTCTTC. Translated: CASSQKSGTSGRAYEQFF.

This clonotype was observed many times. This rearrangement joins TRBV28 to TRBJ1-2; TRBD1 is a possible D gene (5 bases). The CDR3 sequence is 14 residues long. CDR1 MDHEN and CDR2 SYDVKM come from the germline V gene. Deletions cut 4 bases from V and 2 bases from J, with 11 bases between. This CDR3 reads CASSSRDGNYGYTF. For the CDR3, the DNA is TGTGCCAGCAGTTCCCGGGACGGGAACTATGGCTACACCTTC.

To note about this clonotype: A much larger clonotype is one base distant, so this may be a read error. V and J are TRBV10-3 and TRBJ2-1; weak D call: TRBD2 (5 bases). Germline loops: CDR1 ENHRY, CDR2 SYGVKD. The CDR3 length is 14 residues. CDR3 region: CATSGKHSYNELFF. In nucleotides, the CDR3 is TGTGCCACCTCGGGGAAACACTCCTACAATGAGCTGTTCTTC.

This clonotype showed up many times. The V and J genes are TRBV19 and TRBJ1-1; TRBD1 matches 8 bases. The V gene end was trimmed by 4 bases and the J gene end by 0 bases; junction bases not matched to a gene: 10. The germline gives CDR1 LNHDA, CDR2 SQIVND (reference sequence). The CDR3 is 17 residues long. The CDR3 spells CASSKGRQGTVNTEAFF. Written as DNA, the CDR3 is TGTGCCAGTAGTAAAGGGAGACAGGGGACAGTGAACACTGAAGCTTTCTTT.

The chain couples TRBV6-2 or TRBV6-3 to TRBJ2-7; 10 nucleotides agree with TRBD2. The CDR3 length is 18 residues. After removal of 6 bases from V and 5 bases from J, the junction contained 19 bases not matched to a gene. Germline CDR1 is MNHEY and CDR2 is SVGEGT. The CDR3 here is CASSLLASGSSYLHEQYF. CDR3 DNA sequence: TGTGCCAGCAGCCTCCTGGCTAGCGGGAGTTCTTATCTGCACGAGCAGTACTTC.

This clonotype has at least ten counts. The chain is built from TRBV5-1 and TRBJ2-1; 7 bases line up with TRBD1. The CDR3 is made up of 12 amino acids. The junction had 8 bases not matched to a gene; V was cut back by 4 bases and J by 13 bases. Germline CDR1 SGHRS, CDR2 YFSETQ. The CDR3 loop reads CASSREQGPQFF. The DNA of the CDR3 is TGCGCCAGCAGCCGTGAACAGGGGCCCCAGTTCTTC.